The entry below gives a single T cell receptor (beta chain) sequence along with its context. Library preparation tagged each individual cDNA molecule with a unique molecular identifier. MiXCR, run by TCRdb on the RACE reads, gives a single entry per CDR3 protein. The repertoire includes about 120,000 distinct CDR3 sequences, approximately 15% of them detected once, and 0.92% sits in the top ten. Time point reported: patch test 1, 2 weeks after DPC sensitization. Described treatment: therapeutic diphenylcyclopropenone sensitization with weekly scalp DPC. Per the germline V gene, CDR1 is MNHEY and CDR2 is SVGAGI. This CDR3 has 15 residues. V was pared by 6 bases and J by 2 bases, with 7 bases of the junction left unmatched. This sample is drawn from a study of human T cells and chemical hapten exposure.

The chain links TRBV6-5 to TRBJ1-3, with 7 positions matching TRBD1. Here the sequenced sample was whole blood, taken in connection with sensitization to the hapten diphenylcyclopropenone (DPC). The TCR was taken from a young man with alopecia areata. Some clones in this sample may be carry-over from other donors' samples. This CDR3 reads CASSRDRDTGNTIYF. In nucleotides, the CDR3 is TGTGCCAGCAGCCGCGACAGGGATACTGGAAACACCATATATTTT.